This TCR beta chain originates from a study of blood T cell repertoires in COVID-19. Study as a whole: Donors in the United States, Italy and Spain gave samples during acute or convalescent COVID-19. Nucleic acid was either cDNA or gDNA, and it came from T cells, B-cell-depleted T cells, or PBMCs.

Allocation to cohorts depended on clinical history reported by the participants. Original data processing: Amplifying reference gene primers gave estimates of nucleated cell counts. Generated by immunoSEQ multiplex PCR, the TCRdb table keeps only in-frame clones and is missing some. The V and J calls and clone size come from that table; D and trimming were worked out from the DNA. The sample consists of about 320,000 clones, around 90% of them appearing once. The CDR3 length is 15 residues. CDR1 is SGDLS, CDR2 YYNGEE, per germline. V gave up 0 bases and J gave up 8 bases, with 12 bases separating them.

What was sequenced was PBMCs or T cells enriched from blood (not recorded which). The genes are TRBV9 and TRBJ1-6; maybe TRBD1 (5 bases). The origin of this receptor is a woman in her late teens or twenties who had recovered from COVID-19. CDR3 coding DNA: TGTGCCAGCAGCGTAGCTCCGGGGGTCGATTCACCCCTCCACTTT. Residues: CASSVAPGVDSPLHF.